The 10 T cell receptor beta chains below come from one sample, sequenced in a study of blood T cell repertoires in COVID-19. Some clones are missing from TCRdb's copy, which holds only in-frame ones; the method was immunoSEQ multiplex PCR. Of about 170,000 clones in the sample, about 87% were seen once. Sequenced material: peripheral blood. These receptors were taken from a woman aged 80 or older with COVID-19, enrolled during active disease.

The rearrangement links TRBV28 to TRBJ2-2, with 9 bases matching TRBD1. Germline values: CDR1 MDHEN, CDR2 SYDVKM. The CDR3 runs to 14 residues. Trimming at V came to 7 bases and at J to 4 bases, leaving 4 bases not matched to a gene. CDR3 bases: TGTGCCAGCATTGGGACAGGGTTCACCGGGGAGCTGTTTTTT. Its translation: CASIGTGFTGELFF.

This clone was found a few times. The chain has TRBV11-2 and TRBJ2-7; D call uncertain. Germline CDR1 and CDR2: SGHAT and FQNNGV. The CDR3 runs 13 residues. Deletions cut 5 bases from V and 6 bases from J, with 14 bases between. In nucleotides, the CDR3 is TGTGCCAGCAGCCCTGGGCCGGTGGGCGAGCAGTACTTC. Translated, it gives CASSPGPVGEQYF.

This clone turned up a few times. V is TRBV5-6 and J is TRBJ2-7; tentatively, D is TRBD1 (6 bases). This CDR3 has 12 amino acids. V lost 5 bases and J 6 bases, leaving 12 bases between the germline ends. Germline loops: CDR1 SGHDT, CDR2 YYEEEE. The CDR3 DNA follows: TGTGCCAGCAGTCACAGGGCTCGCGAGCAGTACTTC. Its protein is CASSHRAREQYF.

The V and J genes are TRBV10-3 and TRBJ1-2; 8 nucleotides align to TRBD1. J lost 8 bases, V lost 6 bases, and 2 bases had no gene match. The germline gives CDR1 ENHRY, CDR2 SYGVKD. The CDR3 contains 11 residues. CDR3 coding DNA: TGTGCCATCAGGACAGGGGCGGGCTACACCTTC. It is translated as CAIRTGAGYTF.

This clone was seen a few times. The gene calls are TRBV7-2 and TRBJ1-1; the D is unclear. V was clipped by 2 bases and J by 1 base, with 11 bases between them. The CDR3 is 15 amino acids. Germline V gene data show CDR1 as SGHTA and CDR2 as FQGNSA. CDR3 amino acids: CASSLSVGRNTEAFF. The CDR3 coding sequence is TGTGCCAGCAGCTTATCCGTAGGGAGGAACACTGAAGCTTTCTTT.

The chain joins TRBV6-5 to TRBJ1-2; 7 nucleotides line up with TRBD1. This CDR3 has 15 amino acids. Trimming took 6 bases from V and 0 from J; bases not matched to a gene: 7. Germline V gene lookup returns CDR1 MNHEY and CDR2 SVGAGI. The CDR3 spells CASRSPGQTNYGYTF. The CDR3, as DNA: TGTGCCAGCAGATCCCCGGGACAGACTAACTATGGCTACACCTTC.

The chain combines TRBV6-2 or TRBV6-3 with TRBJ1-5; 7 bases align to TRBD1. Germline values: CDR1 MNHEY, CDR2 SVGEGT. The CDR3 is made up of 15 amino acids. J gave up 2 bases and V 5 bases, and 6 bases lay outside the gene matches. The chain's CDR3 is CASSNAGTGNQPQHF. CDR3 nucleotides: TGTGCCAGCAGTAATGCCGGGACAGGCAATCAGCCCCAGCATTTT.

This chain's CDR3 is CASSDRISYNEQFF. The CDR3 bases are TGTGCCAGCAGCGACAGAATCTCCTACAATGAGCAGTTCTTC. The chain links TRBV7-9 to TRBJ2-1, with D possibly being TRBD1 (5 bases). Between the trimmed V and J ends, which lost 5 bases and 0 bases, there was a span of 8 bases. The CDR3 is made up of 14 amino acids. Germline assignment: CDR1 SEHNR and CDR2 FQNEAQ (reference sequence). Combining the CDR3 with reference TRBV7-9 and TRBJ2-1 gives the whole variable domain DTGVSQNPRHKITKRGQNVTFRCDPISEHNRLYWYRQTLGQGPEFLTYFQNEAQLEKSRLLSDRFSAERPKGSFSTLEIQRTEQGDSAMYLCASSDRISYNEQFFGPGTRLTVL.

V and J are TRBV4-1 and TRBJ1-5; 8 positions match TRBD1. Trimming at V came to 6 bases and at J to 4 bases, leaving 5 bases not matched to a gene. This CDR3 comprises 14 residues. The germline V gene encodes CDR1 MGHRA and CDR2 YSYEKL. CDR3 DNA sequence: TGCGCCAGCAGTCTCACAGGGGGTAATCAGCCCCAGCATTTT. Translating it yields CASSLTGGNQPQHF.

This clone has only one observation. The chain has TRBV27 and TRBJ1-2, with 7 bases fitting TRBD1. The CDR3 sequence is 17 residues long. Germline lookup yields CDR1 MNHEY and CDR2 SMNVEV (reference sequence). V gave up 3 bases and J gave up 4 bases; unmatched junction bases: 14. In DNA, the CDR3 is TGTGCCAGCAGTTTGACAGGGTTAGCAAGGACAAGCTATGGCTACACCTTC. Amino acid sequence: CASSLTGLARTSYGYTF.